What follows are 6 T cell receptor beta chains derived from one specimen sequenced in a study of OX40 agonist ivuxolimab in advanced cancers. Libraries were prepared by immunoSEQ multiplex PCR; TCRdb keeps only in-frame clonotypes and omits some of them. The data show about 62,000 clones, around nine tenths seen once. Sequencing used CD4+ or CD8+ T cells sorted from blood, obtained in a trial of the OX40 agonist ivuxolimab. The receptors originated from an adult with an advanced solid tumor such as melanoma, head and neck, liver or kidney cancer.

The chain joins TRBV4-2 to TRBJ1-2; TRBD1 matches at 10 bases. Germline CDR1 and CDR2: LGHNA and YNFKEQ. V shed 3 bases, J shed 8 bases, and the junction held 3 bases outside the gene matches. CDR3 length: 13 amino acids. CDR3 sequence reads: CASSQGTGEGYTF. The DNA for the CDR3 is TGTGCCAGCAGCCAGGGGACAGGGGAGGGCTACACCTTC.

This clone was detected a few times. The chain couples TRBV19 to TRBJ1-5; D is undetermined. This CDR3 has 15 amino acids. Germline V gene sequence: CDR1 LNHDA, CDR2 SQIVND (reference sequence). Trimming shortened V by 0 bases and J by 6 bases, and 12 bases separated the two germline ends. In DNA form, the CDR3 reads TGTGCCAGTAGTATAGATCGGGGTGTAAGTCAGCCCCAGCATTTT. It is translated as CASSIDRGVSQPQHF.

The gene calls are TRBV19 and TRBJ2-7; D may be TRBD1 (6 bases). The V gene's germline CDR1 is LNHDA and CDR2 SQIVND (reference sequence). This CDR3 is built from 16 residues. V lost 3 bases and J lost 0, with 15 bases in between. Written as DNA, the CDR3 is TGTGCCAGTAGTATCCTACAGGGCGAGTACTCCTACGAGCAGTACTTC. This codes for CASSILQGEYSYEQYF.

This clone has only one observation. V usage is TRBV5-5 and J usage is TRBJ2-7, with 10 bases matching TRBD1. Germline loops: CDR1 SGHKS, CDR2 YYEKEE (reference sequence). V trimming: 7 bases; J trimming: 3 bases; junction bases outside the gene matches: 10. CDR3 length equals 15 residues. CDR3 protein: CASHRQGATIYEQYF. In DNA form, the CDR3 reads TGTGCCAGCCACCGACAGGGGGCTACCATCTACGAGCAGTACTTC.

The V call is TRBV23-1, the J call TRBJ2-5; a weak D match, TRBD1 (6 bases). TRBV23-1 is classed as an ORF, of uncertain function. The CDR3 has 15 amino acids. V was pared by 2 bases and J by 3 bases, with 13 bases between. In DNA form, the CDR3 reads TGCGCCAGCAGTCAAGCCGGGACACCGAAAGAGACCCAGTACTTC. Amino acid sequence: CASSQAGTPKETQYF.

The rearrangement joins TRBV25-1 to TRBJ1-1; 9 nucleotides line up with TRBD1. The CDR3 runs 16 residues. Looked up from germline, CDR1 is MGHDK and CDR2 is SYGVNS. J lost 1 base, V lost 3 bases, and 6 bases had no gene match. CDR3 sequence: CASSEHRGPANTEAFF. In DNA, the CDR3 is TGTGCCAGCAGTGAGCACAGGGGGCCCGCGAACACTGAAGCTTTCTTT.